The 18 T cell receptor beta chains below were found in one sample sequenced in a study of blood T cells in healthy people across ages. Together with a sample-barcoded 5' primer, a J-beta primer mix was included in a second PCR lasting about 7 to 11 cycles. TCRdb re-called the 5' RACE reads through MiXCR, storing one row per CDR3 protein. The sample carries more than 650,000 distinct CDR3 sequences, 22% recorded once. The sequenced sample consisted of blood. The receptor set was obtained from a man aged 70 or older in good health.

CDR3 residues: CASSLRGAGEKLFF. The CDR3 bases are TGTGCCAGCAGTTTAAGGGGGGCGGGAGAAAAACTGTTTTTT. V is TRBV12-3 or TRBV12-4 and J is TRBJ1-4, with D possibly being TRBD1 (6 bases). This CDR3 is built from 14 residues. V was clipped by 2 bases and J by 8 bases, with 12 bases between them.

Only a few counts were recorded for this clonotype. The V call is TRBV28, the J call TRBJ2-5; 7 nucleotides agree with TRBD1. Germline lookup yields CDR1 MDHEN and CDR2 SYDVKM. Germline trimming cut 4 bases from V and 0 bases from J; bases unmatched to any gene: 5. This CDR3 region has 15 residues. Written as DNA, the CDR3 is TGTGCCAGCAGTTCCATCGACAGGGACCAAGAGACCCAGTACTTC. Amino acids: CASSSIDRDQETQYF. Supplemented by reference TRBV28 and TRBJ2-5, the full variable domain reads DVKVTQSSRYLVKRTGEKVFLECVQDMDHENMFWYRQDPGLGLRLIYFSYDVKMKEKGDIPEGYSVSREKKERFSLILESASTNQTSMYLCASSSIDRDQETQYFGPGTRLLVL.

The chain is built from TRBV9 and TRBJ1-4; D is perhaps TRBD1 (5 bases). The CDR3 length is 15 residues. V was trimmed by 0 bases and J by 6 bases, leaving 12 bases between them. Germline-derived CDR1 and CDR2 are SGDLS and YYNGEE. The CDR3, as DNA: TGTGCCAGCAGCGTAGGAGGCAGGGTTGATGAAAAACTGTTTTTT. Translating gives CASSVGGRVDEKLFF. The full variable domain, its missing parts supplied by reference TRBV9 and TRBJ1-4, is DSGVTQTPKHLITATGQRVTLRCSPRSGDLSVYWYQQSLDQGLQFLIQYYNGEERAKGNILERFSAQQFPDLHSELNLSSLELGDSALYFCASSVGGRVDEKLFFGSGTQLSVL.

The rearrangement uses TRBV21-1 and TRBJ2-1. TRBV21-1 represents a pseudogene. The length of the CDR3 is 14 residues. In nucleotides, the CDR3 is TGTGCCAGCAGCAAGGGCAGCGATGGGGATGAGCAGTTCTTC. Protein product: CASSKGSDGDEQFF.

V usage is TRBV29-1 and J usage is TRBJ1-2; D is undetermined. Trimming cost V 2 bases and J 8 bases, with 18 bases left between them. The CDR3 runs to 14 residues. CDR1 SQVTM and CDR2 ANQGSEA come from the germline V gene. CDR3 amino acids: CSVEIGIPGRGYTF. The DNA for the CDR3 is TGCAGCGTTGAAATAGGAATCCCTGGGAGGGGCTACACCTTC.

The rearrangement joins TRBV20-1 to TRBJ2-1; 10 nucleotides match TRBD2. After removal of 8 bases from V and 7 bases from J, the junction contained 5 bases not matched to a gene. The CDR3 has 12 amino acids. Germline lookup yields CDR1 DFQATT and CDR2 SNEGSKA (reference sequence). The CDR3 coding sequence is TGCAGTAGAACGACTAGCGGGAATGAGCAGTTCTTC. Its translation is CSRTTSGNEQFF.

The chain couples TRBV5-5 to TRBJ2-2, with 7 bases that match TRBD1. From germline, CDR1 is SGHKS and CDR2 YYEKEE (reference sequence). The CDR3 sequence is 14 residues long. V lost 5 bases, J lost 3 bases, and 4 bases stayed unmatched. In DNA form, the CDR3 reads TGTGCCAGCAGAACAACAGGGGACACCGGGGAGCTGTTTTTT. It is translated as CASRTTGDTGELFF. Supplemented by reference TRBV5-5 and TRBJ2-2, the full variable domain reads DAGVTQSPTHLIKTRGQQVTLRCSPISGHKSVSWYQQVLGQGPQFIFQYYEKEERGRGNFPDRFSARQFPNYSSELNVNALLLGDSALYLCASRTTGDTGELFFGEGSRLTVL.

The chain joins TRBV20-1 to TRBJ1-2; TRBD1 might be the D (5 bases). The V end was cut by 6 bases, the J end by 4 bases, with 15 bases between. This CDR3 contains 13 residues. Germline CDR1 is DFQATT and CDR2 is SNEGSKA (reference sequence). CDR3 in DNA: TGCAGTGCCCCGGGGGGATCCCTCTATGGCTACACCTTC. Translated, it gives CSAPGGSLYGYTF.

This clonotype was found a few times. The J gene is TRBJ1-6, the V gene TRBV4-2, with TRBD1 matching over 7 bases. The CDR3 has 16 residues. CDR1 and CDR2 from the germline V gene are LGHNA and YNFKEQ. V lost 0 bases, J lost 9 bases, and 8 bases stayed unmatched. The CDR3, as DNA: TGTGCCAGCAGCCAAGATGCCCCAGGGGGGGGTTCACCCCTCCACTTT. Translating it yields CASSQDAPGGGSPLHF.

This clonotype was counted many times. The rearrangement links TRBV7-7 to TRBJ2-5, with D possibly being TRBD2 (7 bases). The CDR3 extends over 14 amino acids. CDR1 and CDR2 (germline): SSHAT, FNYEAQ (reference sequence). Trimming removed 7 bases from V and 5 bases from J, with 17 bases in between. The CDR3 loop is CASIGGPLPETQYF. The CDR3 nucleotides read TGTGCCAGCATCGGGGGGCCCCTCCCGGAGACCCAGTACTTC.

This chain connects TRBV5-1 to TRBJ2-2; unclear D gene. With 4 bases removed from V and 7 bases from J, the gap between germline ends came to 11 bases. The germline CDR1 and CDR2 sequences are SGHRS and YFSETQ. CDR3 length: 13 amino acids. CDR3 amino acids: CASSTDGYGELFF. CDR3 nucleotides: TGCGCCAGCAGCACGGATGGCTACGGGGAGCTGTTTTTT.

This chain links TRBV6-6 with TRBJ2-2; 11 bases are shared with TRBD2. The germline CDR1 and CDR2 sequences are MNHNY and SVGAGI (reference sequence). Losses at the gene ends were 5 bases for V and 4 bases for J; bases not matched to a gene: 6. The CDR3 has 16 amino acids. This chain's CDR3 is CASSPLAGESTGELFF. The CDR3 DNA follows: TGTGCCAGCAGTCCACTAGCGGGAGAGAGCACCGGGGAGCTGTTTTTT.

The genes are TRBV7-6 and TRBJ2-6; no reliable D call. The germline V and J ends were trimmed by 5 bases and 0 bases, with 17 bases remaining between them. The CDR3 length is 18 residues. Germline CDR1 is SGHVS and CDR2 is FNYEAQ. The CDR3 here is CASSVIRRGRSGANVLTF. In DNA form, the CDR3 reads TGTGCCAGCAGCGTGATTCGTCGTGGGCGCTCTGGGGCCAACGTCCTGACTTTC.

This clonotype was observed a handful of times. The chain links TRBV18 to TRBJ1-1, with a possible D match to TRBD1 (6 bases). V was cut by 3 bases and J by 1 base, with 12 bases left in between. Germline CDR1 reads KGHSH; CDR2 reads LQKENI. The CDR3 consists of 15 residues. CDR3 sequence reads: CASSPGRGTNTEAFF. Written as DNA, the CDR3 is TGTGCCAGCTCACCGGGCAGGGGTACGAACACTGAAGCTTTCTTT.

This clonotype was observed a few times. The chain links TRBV7-2 to TRBJ1-5, with D unclear. Germline loops: CDR1 SGHTA, CDR2 FQGNSA. The length of the CDR3 is 14 residues. Trimming removed 1 base from V and 6 bases from J, with 10 bases in between. For the CDR3, the DNA is TGTGCCAGCAGCTTAGAATCGGGTGTTCAGCCCCAGCATTTT. Translated, it gives CASSLESGVQPQHF.

The rearrangement joins TRBV29-1 to TRBJ1-1; 7 nucleotides align to TRBD1. The CDR3 extends over 16 amino acids. The ends lost 0 bases at V and 7 bases at J; junction bases unmatched: 14. In germline, CDR1 is SQVTM, CDR2 ANQGSEA. The CDR3 here is CSVEDQAGGLGGEAFF. In nucleotides, the CDR3 is TGCAGCGTTGAAGATCAGGCAGGGGGATTAGGAGGTGAAGCTTTCTTT.

This clonotype was picked up a small number of times. The chain recombines TRBV28 with TRBJ2-6; no definite D call. The germline V and J ends were trimmed by 2 bases and 0 bases, with 8 bases remaining between them. The CDR3 has 16 amino acids. Germline lookup yields CDR1 MDHEN and CDR2 SYDVKM. CDR3 DNA: TGTGCCAGCAGTTTACCTGGTGGCTCTGGGGCCAACGTCCTGACTTTC. Protein: CASSLPGGSGANVLTF.

This clonotype was seen only a few times. This chain joins TRBV4-3 and TRBJ2-3, with 7 bases that match TRBD1. V shed 1 base, J shed 6 bases, and the junction held 13 bases outside the gene matches. Looked up from germline, CDR1 is LGHNA and CDR2 is YSLEER. The CDR3 is made up of 17 amino acids. The CDR3 nucleotides are TGCGCCAGCAGCCAAGTCCTAGCAGGGGGAGTTTTGGATACGCAGTATTTT. This codes for CASSQVLAGGVLDTQYF.